This passage covers 8 T cell receptor beta chains from one sample sequenced in a study of neurological immune-mediated disorders. TCRdb redid the calling of the 5' RACE reads with MiXCR, one entry per CDR3 protein. The sample holds around 130,000 distinct CDR3 sequences, around 3% seen once. Sequencing input: PBMCs. Receptors were obtained from a woman in her twenties or thirties with multiple sclerosis.

This clonotype has a count of ten or more. The chain carries TRBV5-1 and TRBJ2-1; 8 bases match TRBD2. This CDR3 comprises 16 residues. Losses at the gene ends were 4 bases for V and 7 bases for J; bases not matched to a gene: 13. The germline V gene has CDR1 SGHRS and CDR2 YFSETQ. The CDR3 DNA is TGCGCCAGCAGCCCAGGACTAGCTTCCAATGAGAATGAGCAGTTCTTC. This encodes CASSPGLASNENEQFF.

Ten or more counts support this clonotype. The CDR3 coding sequence is TGCGCCAGCAGCTTGACTCGCGCCAATGAGCAGTTCTTC. It is translated as CASSLTRANEQFF. The chain joins TRBV5-1 to TRBJ2-1; D remains ambiguous. Trimming removed 1 base at V and 6 bases at J, with 8 bases between. The CDR3 is made up of 13 amino acids. Per the germline V gene, CDR1 is SGHRS and CDR2 is YFSETQ.

This clonotype has at least ten counts. The rearrangement uses TRBV7-2 and TRBJ1-5, with D perhaps matching TRBD1 (5 bases). Per germline, CDR1 SGHTA and CDR2 FQGNSA. V was cut by 2 bases and J by 2 bases, with 10 bases left in between. The CDR3 contains 15 residues. The CDR3 loop is CASSLYGTGNQPQHF. Here the CDR3 DNA reads TGTGCCAGCAGCTTATATGGGACGGGCAATCAGCCCCAGCATTTT.

The chain employs TRBV11-2 and TRBJ2-2; tentatively, D is TRBD1 or TRBD2 (6 bases each). CDR1 SGHAT and CDR2 FQNNGV come from the germline V gene. V lost 0 bases and J 3 bases, leaving 14 bases between the germline ends. The CDR3 extends over 17 amino acids. The CDR3 region is CASSLDQPGADTGELFF. The CDR3 DNA is TGTGCCAGCAGCTTAGATCAACCGGGGGCGGACACCGGGGAGCTGTTTTTT.

This clonotype occurred many times. CDR3 residues: CASSLNPDLAKNIQYF. The CDR3 region has the DNA TGTGCCAGCAGCTTGAATCCAGATCTAGCCAAAAACATTCAGTACTTC. This sequence joins TRBV5-6 and TRBJ2-4; D remains ambiguous. Per the germline V gene, CDR1 is SGHDT and CDR2 is YYEEEE. V gave up 1 base and J gave up 0 bases, with 11 bases separating them. The CDR3 spans 16 residues.

This clonotype was detected ten times or more. V and J are TRBV7-9 and TRBJ2-7; a possible D gene is TRBD2 (5 bases). CDR1 is SEHNR and CDR2 is FQNEAQ in the germline V gene (reference sequence). Trimming removed 4 bases from V and 4 bases from J, with 17 bases in between. This CDR3 is 15 amino acids long. The CDR3 is CASSSDGNVVYEQYF. In DNA, the CDR3 is TGTGCCAGCAGCTCGGACGGGAATGTAGTTTACGAGCAGTACTTC.

This clonotype was counted ten times or more. The chain is built from TRBV20-1 and TRBJ1-1; the D gene is possibly TRBD1 (6 bases). Germline CDR1 DFQATT, CDR2 SNEGSKA (reference sequence). V lost 0 bases and J 3 bases, leaving 14 bases between the germline ends. The CDR3 sequence is 15 residues long. CDR3 region: CSARDQLGGYTEAFF. In DNA form, the CDR3 reads TGCAGTGCTAGAGATCAATTAGGGGGATACACTGAAGCTTTCTTT.

A few counts support this clonotype. This may be a read error: a much more frequent sequence differs by one nucleotide. The chain joins TRBV5-1 to TRBJ2-1; D is perhaps TRBD2 (5 bases). The CDR3 contains 15 residues. V was clipped by 4 bases and J by 4 bases, with 15 bases between them. Germline V CDR1 and CDR2: SGHRS, YFSETQ. The CDR3, as DNA: TGCGCCAGCAGCCCTGACGGCGGGCCTTACAATGAGCAGTTCTTC. Protein sequence: CASSPDGGPYNEQFF.